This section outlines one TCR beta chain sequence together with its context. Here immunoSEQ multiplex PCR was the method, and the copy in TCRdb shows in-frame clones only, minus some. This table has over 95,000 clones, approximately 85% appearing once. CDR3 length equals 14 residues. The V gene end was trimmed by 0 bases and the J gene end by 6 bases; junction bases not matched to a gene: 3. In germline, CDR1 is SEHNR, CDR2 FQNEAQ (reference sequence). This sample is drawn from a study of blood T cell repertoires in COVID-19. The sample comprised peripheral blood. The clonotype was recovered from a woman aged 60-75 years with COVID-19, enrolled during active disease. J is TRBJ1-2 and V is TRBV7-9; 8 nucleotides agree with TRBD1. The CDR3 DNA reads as TGTGCCAGCAGCTTAGCCGACAGGGGTGATGGCTACACCTTC. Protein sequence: CASSLADRGDGYTF.